These 9 T cell receptor beta chains share one sample of origin, sequenced in a study of shared clonotypes between healthy human individuals. Using immunoSEQ multiplex PCR, the repertoire was profiled, and TCRdb retains in-frame clones only, with some absent. The sample shows around 2.3 million clones, 90% to 96% of them seen only once. Sequencing was carried out using naive CD4+ T cells sorted from blood. The subset here: CD45RA+ positively selected. The receptors were gathered from a man between 18 and 35 years old in good health.

CDR3 protein: CASSAGRINEKLFF. The CDR3 coding sequence is TGTGCCAGCAGCGCTGGACGGATTAATGAAAAACTGTTTTTT. The chain couples TRBV9 to TRBJ1-4; no reliable D call. This CDR3 region has 14 residues. The germline V and J ends were trimmed by 3 bases and 4 bases, with 10 bases remaining between them. Germline lookup yields CDR1 SGDLS and CDR2 YYNGEE.

This rearrangement joins TRBV19 to TRBJ2-3; possibly TRBD2 for D (5 bases). The germline V and J ends were trimmed by 4 bases and 6 bases, with 8 bases remaining between them. Germline-derived CDR1 and CDR2 are LNHDA and SQIVND (reference sequence). The CDR3 consists of 12 residues. The CDR3 region has the DNA TGTGCCAGTAGTAAAGAGCGGGATACGCAGTATTTT. It codes for CASSKERDTQYF.

This chain links TRBV10-3 with TRBJ1-6; D unclear. Between the trimmed V and J ends, which lost 8 bases and 12 bases, there was a span of 17 bases. Looked up from germline, CDR1 is ENHRY and CDR2 is SYGVKD. The CDR3 extends over 13 amino acids. For the CDR3, the DNA is TGTGCCATCGGTCGAGCGGACCCACTACCCCTCCACTTT. Its protein product is CAIGRADPLPLHF.

Comments on this clone: The junction does not match germline at one end; this may be a read error. The gene calls are TRBV7-8 and TRBJ2-7; 12 positions match TRBD2. Germline values: CDR1 SGHVS, CDR2 FQNEAQ. The CDR3 spans 14 residues. CDR3 sequence: CASSPVTSGRPPHF. The CDR3 DNA follows: TGTGCCAGCAGCCCAGTGACTAGCGGGAGACCGCCGCACTTC.

The chain is built from TRBV6-5 and TRBJ1-1; TRBD1 agrees at 7 bases. CDR3 length: 14 amino acids. With V trimmed by 6 bases and J by 2 bases, 6 bases remained unmatched. The V gene's germline CDR1 is MNHEY and CDR2 SVGAGI. CDR3 nucleotides: TGTGCCAGCAGGAAACAGGGGCCCAACACTGAAGCTTTCTTT. Amino acids: CASRKQGPNTEAFF.

The chain couples TRBV21-1 to TRBJ1-6; TRBD1, the table's D call, lacks a check against the DNA. TRBV21-1 is a pseudogene segment. CDR3 length equals 14 residues. CDR3 in amino acids: CATFAQGLNSPLHF. In DNA, the CDR3 is TGTGCCACTTTTGCACAGGGCCTCAATTCACCCCTCCACTTT.

A word on this clone: One junction end disagrees with the germline gene, perhaps due to a read error. The rearrangement joins TRBV6-5 to TRBJ1-3; D remains ambiguous. The CDR3 is made up of 14 amino acids. CDR1 MNHEY and CDR2 SVGAGI come from the germline V gene. As DNA, the CDR3 is TGTGCCAGCAGCAGAGACGCAGGAACCCCTTCATTTGATTTT. It encodes CASSRDAGTPSFDF.

This clone was counted once. The same CDR3 can be traced to other DNA sequences in this sample. J is TRBJ2-3 and V is TRBV11-3, with D unclear. This CDR3 comprises 14 residues. Germline V gives CDR1 SGHNT, CDR2 YENEEA. V was pared by 5 bases and J by 4 bases, with 13 bases between. CDR3 nucleotide sequence: TGTGCCAGCAGCCTAGGGTCAACGGCAGATACGCAGTATTTT. Protein sequence: CASSLGSTADTQYF.

The chain joins TRBV30 to TRBJ2-3; D gene uncertain. The CDR3 has 11 amino acids. Germline loops: CDR1 GTSNPN, CDR2 SVGIG (reference sequence). With 4 bases removed from V and 2 bases from J, the gap between germline ends came to 4 bases. The CDR3 DNA follows: TGTGCCTGGACAACCACAGATACGCAGTATTTT. It specifies CAWTTTDTQYF.